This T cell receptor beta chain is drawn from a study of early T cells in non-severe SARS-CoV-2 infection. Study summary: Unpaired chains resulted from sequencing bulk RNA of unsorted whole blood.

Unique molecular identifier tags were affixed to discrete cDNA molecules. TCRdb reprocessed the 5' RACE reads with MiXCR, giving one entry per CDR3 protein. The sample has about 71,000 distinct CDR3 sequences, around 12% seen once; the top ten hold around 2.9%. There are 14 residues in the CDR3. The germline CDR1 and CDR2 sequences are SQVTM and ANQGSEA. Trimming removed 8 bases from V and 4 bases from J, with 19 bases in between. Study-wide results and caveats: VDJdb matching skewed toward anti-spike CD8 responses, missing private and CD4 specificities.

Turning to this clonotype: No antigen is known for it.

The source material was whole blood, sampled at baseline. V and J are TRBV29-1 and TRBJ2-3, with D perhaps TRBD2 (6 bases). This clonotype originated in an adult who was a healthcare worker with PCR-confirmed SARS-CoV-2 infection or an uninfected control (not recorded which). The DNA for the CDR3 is TGCAGCTACCGTCTAGCGTCGGTCTCAGATACGCAGTATTTT. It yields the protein CSYRLASVSDTQYF.